This T cell receptor (beta chain) was captured in a study of PD-L1 blockade in urothelial cancer. Study-wide context: Male patients with bladder-origin urothelial cancer numbered about 90% of the 29. From 0 to 3 prior chemotherapy regimens had been given to the patients.

Clones were sequenced by immunoSEQ multiplex PCR, and TCRdb holds only the in-frame ones, with some missing. The data show over 100,000 clones, 84% seen once. Time point defined: pretreatment peripheral blood. This clone appeared a single time. V lost 5 bases, J lost 2 bases, and 3 bases stayed unmatched. The length of the CDR3 is 14 residues. Germline loops: CDR1 LNHDA, CDR2 SQIVND (reference sequence). The source material was PBMCs, sampled around atezolizumab (anti-PD-L1) treatment. The receptor's source is a man aged 45-65 years with urothelial cancer. This chain uses TRBV19 with TRBJ2-7; 10 bases agree with TRBD2. CDR3 protein: CASSLAGGPYEQYF. CDR3 DNA: TGTGCCAGTAGTTTAGCGGGAGGACCCTACGAGCAGTACTTC.